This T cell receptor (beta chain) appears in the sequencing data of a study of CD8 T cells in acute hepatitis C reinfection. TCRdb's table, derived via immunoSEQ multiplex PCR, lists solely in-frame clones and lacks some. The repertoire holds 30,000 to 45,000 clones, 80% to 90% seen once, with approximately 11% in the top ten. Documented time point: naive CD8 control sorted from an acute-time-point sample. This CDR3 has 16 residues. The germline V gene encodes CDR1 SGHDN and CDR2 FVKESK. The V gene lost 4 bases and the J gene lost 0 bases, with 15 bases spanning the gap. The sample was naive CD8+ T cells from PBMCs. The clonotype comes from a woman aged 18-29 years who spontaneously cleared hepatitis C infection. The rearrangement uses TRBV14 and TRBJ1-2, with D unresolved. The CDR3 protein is CASSPMPGRPNYGYTF. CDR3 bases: TGTGCCAGCAGCCCCATGCCGGGCAGACCTAACTATGGCTACACCTTC.